The T cell receptor beta chain under discussion was sequenced for a study of spatial heterogeneity in lung cancer. CDR1 and CDR2 (germline): MGHDK, SYGVNS. The V gene lost 4 bases and the J gene lost 5 bases, with 14 bases spanning the gap. The CDR3 consists of 14 residues. A few counts support this clonotype. TCRdb processed the 5' RACE reads anew with MiXCR; each CDR3 protein has one entry. The sample carries about 50,000 distinct CDR3 sequences, roughly 8.1% recorded once. The time point here: blood at routine non-recurrence follow-up after resection. Whole RNA was taken from tumor, nontumor lung or frozen PBMC; it was then sequenced unsorted.

The rearrangement uses TRBV25-1 and TRBJ1-1; D uncertain. The TCR was taken from a female donor with early-stage non-small cell lung cancer. The specimen comprised PBMCs, sampled at follow-up. CDR3 sequence: CASSGFGRETEAFF. For the CDR3, the DNA is TGTGCCAGCAGTGGGTTCGGTAGGGAAACTGAAGCTTTCTTT.